One and the same sample provided the 19 T cell receptor beta chains below, sequenced in a study of CD8+CD57+ T cells in acquired aplastic anemia. Genomic DNA, serving as template, underwent TCR beta VDJ and CDR3 profiling. TCRdb called the reads again in MiXCR, with one record for every CDR3 protein. The profile covers around 290,000 distinct CDR3 sequences, with around three fifths appearing a single time and 1.3% taken by the ten largest. All sequencing subjects had displayed CD8+CD57+ cell expansion on flow cytometry. The sample consisted of sorted CD4+, CD8+, or CD8+CD57+ T cells (not recorded which) from PBMCs. The receptors were sampled from a human donor with aplastic anemia.

This chain connects TRBV7-8 to TRBJ2-2; no firm D call. Trimming shortened V by 2 bases and J by 1 base, and 5 bases separated the two germline ends. Germline V gene data show CDR1 as SGHVS and CDR2 as FQNEAQ. This CDR3 region has 14 residues. The CDR3 nucleotides read TGTGCCAGCAGCTTATCCCTGAACACCGGGGAGCTGTTTTTT. Translated, it gives CASSLSLNTGELFF.

This clonotype turned up a few times. It may be a read error: a sequence one base away is much more abundant. The chain employs TRBV13 and TRBJ2-5; D is perhaps TRBD1 or TRBD2 (6 bases each). Trimming cost V 5 bases and J 0 bases, with 16 bases left between them. This CDR3 region has 16 residues. Germline V gene lookup returns CDR1 PRHDT and CDR2 FYEKMQ (reference sequence). The CDR3 region has the DNA TGTGCCAGCAGCCCCGGACGGGGGCAGTACCAAGAGACCCAGTACTTC. Translating it yields CASSPGRGQYQETQYF.

Ten or more counts support this clonotype. J is TRBJ2-3 and V is TRBV27, with 11 bases matching TRBD2. V dropped 5 bases and J dropped 0; count of bases not matched to a gene: 4. Germline-derived CDR1 and CDR2 are MNHEY and SMNVEV (reference sequence). CDR3 length equals 16 residues. The CDR3 DNA reads as TGTGCCAGCAGTACTCTAGCGGGGGGAAGCACAGATACGCAGTATTTT. Protein product: CASSTLAGGSTDTQYF.

There are many counts of this clonotype. The chain links TRBV2 to TRBJ1-3; no firm D call. Germline V gene sequence: CDR1 SNHLY, CDR2 FYNNEI. The CDR3 is 15 residues long. The V gene lost 6 bases and the J gene lost 0 bases, with 12 bases spanning the gap. CDR3 coding DNA: TGTGCCAGCAGCAACCGGGAAATCTCTGGAAACACCATATATTTT. Amino acid sequence: CASSNREISGNTIYF.

There are a few counts of this clonotype. V usage is TRBV4-3 and J usage is TRBJ2-1; no clear D gene. V gave up 0 bases and J gave up 10 bases, with 16 bases separating them. Germline CDR1 LGHNA, CDR2 YSLEER. The CDR3 runs 15 residues. This CDR3 reads CASSQDGEEEWEQFF. CDR3 DNA: TGCGCCAGCAGCCAAGATGGAGAGGAAGAGTGGGAGCAGTTCTTC.

The V gene is TRBV7-8, the J gene TRBJ2-3; D unresolved. The CDR3 totals 15 residues. CDR1 and CDR2 (germline): SGHVS, FQNEAQ. Trimming removed 6 bases from V and 1 base from J, with 14 bases in between. CDR3 in DNA: TGTGCCAGCAGTTACTCCCAGACTGGCACAGATACGCAGTATTTT. It translates to CASSYSQTGTDTQYF.

The rearrangement links TRBV7-3 to TRBJ2-7, with 7 bases fitting TRBD2. Germline CDR1 and CDR2: SGHTA and FQGTGA. CDR3 size: 16 residues. Unmatched junction bases numbered 10, after V lost 5 bases and J lost 0 bases. The CDR3 here is CASSPGTTTLSYEQYF. CDR3 sequence (DNA): TGTGCCAGCAGCCCCGGGACTACCACTCTCTCCTACGAGCAGTACTTC.

This rearrangement joins TRBV24-1 to TRBJ2-2; 7 bases are a match to TRBD2. V lost 4 bases, J lost 6 bases, and 10 bases stayed unmatched. The CDR3 consists of 16 residues. CDR1 is KGHDR and CDR2 is SFDVKD in the germline V gene. The CDR3, as DNA: TGTGCCACCAGTGACCCTCGCGGGGAGGGAGCCGGGGAGCTGTTTTTT. This sequence encodes CATSDPRGEGAGELFF.

The chain links TRBV2 to TRBJ2-1; 7 bases fit TRBD1. V lost 6 bases and J lost 6; bases outside the gene matches: 11. The CDR3 totals 15 residues. Germline V lookup: CDR1 SNHLY, CDR2 FYNNEI. CDR3 bases: TGTGCCAGCAGCCACACAGGGGACGGAACCAATGAGCAGTTCTTC. It yields the protein CASSHTGDGTNEQFF.

Points on this clonotype: A much larger clone differs from this one at a single base, so this may be a read error. The chain links TRBV7-2 to TRBJ1-2; TRBD1 is a possible D gene (6 bases). CDR3 length: 15 amino acids. The germline V gene encodes CDR1 SGHTA and CDR2 FQGNSA. Trimming shortened V by 7 bases and J by 8 bases, and 23 bases separated the two germline ends. CDR3 DNA: TGTGCCAGCACCCCAGGGACACGGGACTCAGGAGGCTACACCTTC. Translating gives CASTPGTRDSGGYTF.

The chain joins TRBV19 to TRBJ2-1; TRBD1 aligns across 8 bases. Per the germline V gene, CDR1 is LNHDA and CDR2 is SQIVND (reference sequence). CDR3 length: 15 amino acids. Trimming at V came to 1 base and at J to 2 bases, leaving 1 base not matched to a gene. CDR3 region: CASSIAGGAYNEQFF. DNA of the CDR3: TGTGCCAGTAGTATAGCAGGGGGCGCCTACAATGAGCAGTTCTTC.

In its sample, this clonotype was seen once. The V gene is TRBV7-2, the J gene TRBJ1-2; D may be TRBD1 (5 bases). The CDR3 consists of 15 residues. V lost 3 bases, J lost 2 bases, and 13 bases lay in between. CDR1 and CDR2 from the germline V gene are SGHTA and FQGNSA. The CDR3 protein is CASSFLTGGNYGYTF. The CDR3 nucleotides are TGTGCCAGCAGCTTTTTGACGGGGGGGAACTATGGCTACACCTTC.

This chain links TRBV6-5 with TRBJ2-7; 7 bases are shared with TRBD1. Per the germline V gene, CDR1 is MNHEY and CDR2 is SVGAGI. The V and J ends lost 3 bases and 2 bases, in that order; junction bases with no gene match: 7. CDR3 length: 15 residues. In DNA, the CDR3 is TGTGCCAGCAGTTATCTGGACAGGATTCCCTACGAGCAGTACTTC. Amino acids: CASSYLDRIPYEQYF.

The gene calls are TRBV25-1 and TRBJ2-7; the match to TRBD1 covers 8 bases. The length of the CDR3 is 14 residues. Germline CDR1 is MGHDK and CDR2 is SYGVNS. DNA for the CDR3: TGTGCTAGAGATAGGCAGGGGGCAAACTACGAGCAGTACTTC. Translation gives CARDRQGANYEQYF.

V gene TRBV19 combines with J gene TRBJ2-5; the D gene is possibly TRBD2 (6 bases). The germline V gene has CDR1 LNHDA and CDR2 SQIVND (reference sequence). There are 15 residues in the CDR3. The V and J ends lost 4 bases and 5 bases respectively, with 17 bases between them. CDR3 region: CASSTGTGGRETQYF. The CDR3 DNA is TGTGCCAGTAGTACCGGGACTGGAGGTCGGGAGACCCAGTACTTC. The variable domain in full, with the rest retrieved from reference TRBV19 and TRBJ2-5, is DGGITQSPKYLFRKEGQNVTLSCEQNLNHDAMYWYRQDPGQGLRLIYYSQIVNDFQKGDIAEGYSVSREKKESFPLTVTSAQKNPTAFYLCASSTGTGGRETQYFGPGTRLLVL.

The J gene is TRBJ2-7, the V gene TRBV11-3, with no clear D. Germline assignment: CDR1 SGHNT and CDR2 YENEEA. The CDR3 consists of 13 residues. The V end lost 5 bases, the J end lost 7 bases, and 15 bases lay between the germline ends. The CDR3 reads CASSPGVATEQYF. Written as DNA, the CDR3 is TGTGCCAGCAGCCCCGGAGTAGCAACAGAGCAGTACTTC. Full variable domain (outside the CDR3, taken from reference TRBV11-3 and TRBJ2-7): EAGVVQSPRYKIIEKKQPVAFWCNPISGHNTLYWYLQNLGQGPELLIRYENEEAVDDSQLPKDRFSAERLKGVDSTLKIQPAELGDSAVYLCASSPGVATEQYFGPGTRLTVT.

This clonotype was observed at least ten times. V usage is TRBV6-1 and J usage is TRBJ1-1; 7 bases align to TRBD1. CDR3 size: 14 residues. CDR1 and CDR2 from the germline V gene are MNHNS and SASEGT. The V gene end was trimmed by 6 bases and the J gene end by 7 bases; junction bases not matched to a gene: 11. CDR3 sequence reads: CASSQGGGVNEAFF. CDR3 nucleotides: TGTGCCAGCAGCCAGGGGGGGGGCGTCAATGAAGCTTTCTTT.

This clonotype came up many times. The chain carries TRBV5-1 and TRBJ2-2; no reliable D call. This CDR3 is 14 amino acids long. The germline V and J ends were trimmed by 0 bases and 1 base, with 4 bases remaining between them. Germline values: CDR1 SGHRS, CDR2 YFSETQ. In DNA, the CDR3 is TGCGCCAGCAGCTTGGACCAGAACACCGGGGAGCTGTTTTTT. This encodes CASSLDQNTGELFF.

The chain links TRBV9 to TRBJ1-3; no definite D call. The V gene's germline CDR1 is SGDLS and CDR2 YYNGEE. The length of the CDR3 is 12 residues. V was cut by 5 bases and J by 9 bases, with 12 bases left in between. CDR3 loop: CASSPTTSTIYF. The CDR3 region has the DNA TGTGCCAGCAGTCCCACGACGAGCACCATATATTTT.